The clone carrying this T cell receptor (beta chain) was detected only once. The data were obtained in a study of blood T cell repertoires in COVID-19. Whole-study context: The study drew acute and convalescent COVID-19 samples from the United States, Italy and Spain. PBMCs, B-cell-depleted T cells, or T cells were the source of the cDNA or gDNA that made up the material.

Per the study methods: Cell counts per sample came from amplifying reference gene primers. Assay: immunoSEQ multiplex PCR; the TCRdb copy retains only in-frame clones and omits some. V, J and clone size reflect that table, while D and trimming were determined from the DNA. This table holds approximately 240,000 clones, around 85% found once. This CDR3 spans 14 amino acids. The germline V and J ends were trimmed by 3 bases and 1 base, with 7 bases remaining between them. Germline CDR1 SGHRS, CDR2 YFSETQ. The source is a woman aged 35 to 49 with active or convalescent COVID-19. The J gene is TRBJ1-4, the V gene TRBV5-1; D is unclear. The sample consisted of peripheral blood. CDR3 DNA sequence: TGCGCCAGCAGCTCGGGGATAACTAATGAAAAACTGTTTTTT. Translating gives CASSSGITNEKLFF.